This T cell receptor beta chain came from a study of T cells after yellow fever vaccination. Turning to the study itself: It was SMART-Seq v4 Ultra Low Input that prepared the fractions with low cell numbers.

CDR3 length: 15 residues. V dropped 4 bases and J dropped 1; count of bases not matched to a gene: 3. CDR1 and CDR2 (germline): MGHDK, SYGVNS. In this sample, this clonotype turned up a few times. Each CDR3 protein gets one entry after TCRdb re-called the 5' RACE reads with MiXCR. This table holds hundreds of thousands of distinct CDR3 sequences, 8.7% found once. The source is a man younger than 35 who received the YFV17D yellow fever vaccine. The chain recombines TRBV25-1 with TRBJ2-3; TRBD1 matches 9 bases. The sequenced sample was PBMCs, obtained on the day of the first yellow fever vaccination. CDR3 DNA sequence: TGTGCCAGCAGTGTCCGGGACAGGGGCACAGATACGCAGTATTTT. It encodes CASSVRDRGTDTQYF.